This TCR beta chain is drawn from a study of sequential checkpoint blockade in melanoma. As for treatment: randomized to nivolumab then ipilimumab (arm A) or the reverse (arm B). Live CD3+CD8+ CD19− CD56− cells were sorted from PBMCs. Sequencing used immunoSEQ multiplex PCR; TCRdb keeps in-frame clones, though not all of them. This sample has 27,000 or so clones; about three quarters occur once, and the top ten carry 20% to 25%. The CDR3 runs 15 residues. With 0 bases clipped from V and 2 bases from J, the junction kept 3 bases outside the gene matches. From germline, CDR1 is SGHTA and CDR2 FQGTGA. This specimen was CD8+ T cells sorted from blood (inferred from file names), taken from a patient given nivolumab and ipilimumab in sequence. This TCR came from a human donor with melanoma. The chain combines TRBV7-3 with TRBJ2-7; 8 bases agree with TRBD1. CDR3 sequence: CASSLTAGGPYEQYF. The CDR3 region has the DNA TGTGCCAGCAGCTTAACGGCAGGGGGCCCCTACGAGCAGTACTTC. Variable domain in full (rest from reference TRBV7-3 and TRBJ2-7): GAGVSQTPSNKVTEKGKYVELRCDPISGHTALYWYRQSLGQGPEFLIYFQGTGAADDSGLPNDRFFAVRPEGSVSTLKIQRTERGDSAVYLCASSLTAGGPYEQYFGPGTRLTVT.